This T cell receptor beta chain was identified during a study of blood T cell repertoires in COVID-19. At the level of the study: The origin of the acute and convalescent COVID-19 samples was the United States, Italy and Spain. From T cells, B-cell-depleted T cells, or PBMCs came the material, which was cDNA or gDNA.

Sequenced by immunoSEQ multiplex PCR; TCRdb stores in-frame clones only, minus some. The sample holds tens of thousands of clones; 82% are singletons and the top ten take roughly 4%. The receptor was isolated from a woman in her sixties or seventies with acute or convalescent COVID-19. The sequenced sample consisted of peripheral blood.

The CDR3 loop is CASSEVGTGGRNGYTF. Written as DNA, the CDR3 is TGCGCCAGCAGTGAGGTCGGGACAGGGGGGAGGAATGGCTACACCTTC. J is TRBJ1-2 and V is TRBV10-2, with 11 bases fitting TRBD1. Germline values: CDR1 WSHSY, CDR2 SAAADI. The CDR3 is 16 residues long. V trimming: 2 bases; J trimming: 6 bases; junction bases outside the gene matches: 8.